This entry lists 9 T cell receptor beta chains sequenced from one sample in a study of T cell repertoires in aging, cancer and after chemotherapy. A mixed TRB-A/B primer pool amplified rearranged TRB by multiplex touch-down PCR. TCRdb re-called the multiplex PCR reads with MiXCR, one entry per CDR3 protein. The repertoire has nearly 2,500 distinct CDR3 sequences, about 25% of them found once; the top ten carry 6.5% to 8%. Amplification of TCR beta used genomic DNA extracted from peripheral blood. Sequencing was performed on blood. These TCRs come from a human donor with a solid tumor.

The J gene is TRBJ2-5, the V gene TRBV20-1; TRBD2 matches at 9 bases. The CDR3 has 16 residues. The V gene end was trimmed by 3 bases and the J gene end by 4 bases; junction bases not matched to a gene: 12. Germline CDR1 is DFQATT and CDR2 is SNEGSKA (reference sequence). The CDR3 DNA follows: TGCAGTGCTAGGTCGTGGCGGGAGGGCCGAGGAGAGACCCAGTACTTC. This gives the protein CSARSWREGRGETQYF.

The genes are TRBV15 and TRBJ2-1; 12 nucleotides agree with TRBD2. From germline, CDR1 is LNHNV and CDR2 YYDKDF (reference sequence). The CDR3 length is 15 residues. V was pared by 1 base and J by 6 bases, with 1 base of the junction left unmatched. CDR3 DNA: TGTGCCACCAGCAGAGTGACTAGCGGGGGCAATGAGCAGTTCTTC. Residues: CATSRVTSGGNEQFF.

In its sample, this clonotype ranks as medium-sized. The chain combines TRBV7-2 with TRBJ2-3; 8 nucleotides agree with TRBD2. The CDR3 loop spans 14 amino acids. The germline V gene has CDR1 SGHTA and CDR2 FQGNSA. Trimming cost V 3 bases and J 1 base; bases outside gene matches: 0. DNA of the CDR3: TGTGCCAGCAGCTTCGGGGGGGGCACAGATACGCAGTATTTT. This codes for CASSFGGGTDTQYF.

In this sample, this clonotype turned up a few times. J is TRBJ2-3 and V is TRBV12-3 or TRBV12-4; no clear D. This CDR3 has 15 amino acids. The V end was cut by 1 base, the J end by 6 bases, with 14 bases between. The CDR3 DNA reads TGTGCCAGCAGTTTAGAAGTCGGCTACGGGGATACGCAGTATTTT. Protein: CASSLEVGYGDTQYF.

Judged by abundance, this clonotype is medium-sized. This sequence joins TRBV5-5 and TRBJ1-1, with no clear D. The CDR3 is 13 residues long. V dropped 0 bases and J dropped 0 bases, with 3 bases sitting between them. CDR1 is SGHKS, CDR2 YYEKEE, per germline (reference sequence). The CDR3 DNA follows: TGTGCCAGCAGCTTGGGGGTGAACACTGAAGCTTTCTTT. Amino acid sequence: CASSLGVNTEAFF.

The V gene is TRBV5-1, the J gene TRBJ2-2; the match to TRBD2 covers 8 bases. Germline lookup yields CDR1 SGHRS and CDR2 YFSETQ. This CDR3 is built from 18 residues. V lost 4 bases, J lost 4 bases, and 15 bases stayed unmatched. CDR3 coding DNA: TGCGCCAGCAGCACCACTGTAGCGGGAACGACGAGCACCGGGGAGCTGTTTTTT. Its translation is CASSTTVAGTTSTGELFF.

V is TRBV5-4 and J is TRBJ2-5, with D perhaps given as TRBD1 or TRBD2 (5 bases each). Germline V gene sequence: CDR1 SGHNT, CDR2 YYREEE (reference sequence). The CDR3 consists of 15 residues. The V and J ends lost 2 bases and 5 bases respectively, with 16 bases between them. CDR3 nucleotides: TGTGCCAGCAGCTTCCCCGGGGACCTGGGGGAGACCCAGTACTTC. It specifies CASSFPGDLGETQYF.

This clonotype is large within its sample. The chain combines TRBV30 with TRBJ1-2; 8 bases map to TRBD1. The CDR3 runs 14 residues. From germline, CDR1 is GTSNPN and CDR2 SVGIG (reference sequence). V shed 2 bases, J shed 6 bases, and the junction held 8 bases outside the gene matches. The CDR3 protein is CAWSPGGVGDGYTF. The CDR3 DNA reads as TGTGCCTGGAGTCCAGGGGGCGTAGGGGATGGCTACACCTTC.

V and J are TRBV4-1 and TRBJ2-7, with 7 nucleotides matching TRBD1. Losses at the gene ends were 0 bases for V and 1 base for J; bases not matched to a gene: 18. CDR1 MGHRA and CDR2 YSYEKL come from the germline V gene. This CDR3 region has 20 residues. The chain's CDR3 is CASSQEGAGLGVRGSYEQYF. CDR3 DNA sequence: TGCGCCAGCAGCCAAGAAGGGGCAGGGTTGGGGGTCAGGGGGTCCTACGAGCAGTACTTC.